These T cell receptor beta chains were read from a single sample in a study of blood T cell repertoires in COVID-19. Some clones are missing from TCRdb's copy, which holds only in-frame ones; the method was immunoSEQ multiplex PCR. This table has 250,000 or so clones, 70% to 75% appearing once. What was sequenced was peripheral blood. These TCRs come from a woman older than 75 with acute or convalescent COVID-19. Both conserved end residues are part of each CDR3.

v_call | cdr3_aa
TRBV6-5 | CASTMGQGIYEQYF
TRBV10-3 | CAISDGGPSSYNSPLHF
TRBV6-1 | CASSARTVSTSRGYTF
TRBV10-1 | CASTNPGWRGNSPLHF
TRBV7-8 | CASSFGQFADTQYF
TRBV18 | CASFDRLNTEAFF
TRBV5-1 | CASRAGTGPSYEQYF
TRBV23-1 | CASSGLAGERGTDTQYF
TRBV25-1 | CASMRTGGQGLNTEAFF
TRBV4-2 | CASSQEGGYYNSPLHF
TRBV11-1 | CASRVDSYNEQFF
TRBV2 | CASRASGGPRDEQFF
TRBV11-2 | CASSLVVAGDTQYF
TRBV29-1 | CSIGLAGGNSYEQYF
TRBV7-9 | CASRRTGENEKLFF
TRBV18 | CASSPSGVSYNEQFF
TRBV2 | CASSEGQTPGTQYF
TRBV7-2 | CASSLQGARTEAFF
TRBV5-4 | CASSPLGQSGELFF
TRBV30 | CASLGGNSYNSPLHF
TRBV18 | CASSSPGTGFSQPQHF
TRBV6-5 | CASRTGMNTEAFF
TRBV18 | CASSPGTASYEQYF
TRBV6-6 | CASRDAGGKNTGELFF
TRBV14 | CASSKLAGYEQFF
TRBV5-1 | CASSLQDRGQETQYF
TRBV5-1 | CASSQTENTGELFF
TRBV6-4 | CASSGTLANTEAFF
TRBV11-3 | CASSLGGASYNEQFF
TRBV5-1 | CASSLQGGNQPQHF
TRBV6-2/TRBV6-3 | CASSYPLGEGRTGELFF
TRBV6-4 | CASSDSVARGWTEAFF
TRBV5-1 | CASRLAGGPTDTQYF
TRBV5-1 | CASSVQGQGKGATQYF
TRBV5-1 | CASSLATGGESYNEQFF
TRBV6-5 | CASSWRFGGYTF
TRBV2 | CASSQRRGGQETQYF
TRBV5-6 | CASFSGPNTEAFF
TRBV6-2/TRBV6-3 | CASSYVQGPLVTQYF
TRBV6-5 | CASKSVNTEAFF
TRBV7-2 | CASSLAGTGYGYTF
TRBV29-1 | CSVVEGAFEAFF
TRBV2 | CASSARTGYNEQFF
TRBV7-3 | CASSPGRGNTGELFF
TRBV6-5 | CASSRQGAVNTEAFF
TRBV5-1 | CASSLGTSGEETQYF
TRBV27 | CASSTHRGYEQYF
TRBV6-5 | CASSETQPRNTEAFF
TRBV3-1/TRBV3-2 | CASSQVPRLAGLRDEQYF
TRBV7-2 | CASSFTGAGGKLFF
TRBV21-1 | CASSLRVLLSNYGYTF
TRBV4-2 | CASSTSLAGVYEQYF
TRBV21-1 | CASSKQGLPNTEAFF
TRBV2 | CASSEAGSYNEQFF
TRBV21-1 | CASSKVDSTREQYF